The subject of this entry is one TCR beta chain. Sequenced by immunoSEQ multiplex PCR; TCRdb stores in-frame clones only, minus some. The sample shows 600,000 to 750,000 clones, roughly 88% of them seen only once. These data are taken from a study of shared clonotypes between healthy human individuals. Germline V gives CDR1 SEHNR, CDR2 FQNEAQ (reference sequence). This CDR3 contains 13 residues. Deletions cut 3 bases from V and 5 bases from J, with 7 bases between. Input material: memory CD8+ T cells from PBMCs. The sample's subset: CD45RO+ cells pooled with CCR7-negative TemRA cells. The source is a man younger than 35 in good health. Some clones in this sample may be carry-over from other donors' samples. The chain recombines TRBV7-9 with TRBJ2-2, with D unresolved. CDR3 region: CASSFPSTGELFF. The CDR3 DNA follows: TGTGCCAGCAGCTTCCCCTCTACCGGGGAGCTGTTTTTT.